Shown below are 26 T cell receptor beta chains from a single sample sequenced in a study of shared clonotypes between healthy human individuals. Using immunoSEQ multiplex PCR, the repertoire was profiled, and TCRdb retains in-frame clones only, with some absent. The sample holds roughly 2.2 million clones, around 92% seen once. Sample: naive CD4+ T cells from PBMCs. Subset in this sample: CD45RA+ positively selected. The source is a man aged 18 to 30 in good health. Some clones in this sample may be carry-over from other donors' samples.

V and J are TRBV5-1 and TRBJ1-1; D gene ambiguous. Germline V gives CDR1 SGHRS, CDR2 YFSETQ. This CDR3 region has 15 residues. The V gene lost 1 base and the J gene lost 1 base, with 11 bases spanning the gap. CDR3 coding DNA: TGCGCCAGCAGCTTGTTGGTACCCGAGAACACTGAAGCTTTCTTT. Translation gives CASSLLVPENTEAFF.

The chain is built from TRBV29-1 and TRBJ2-3, with TRBD2 identical over 11 bases. The CDR3 runs 15 residues. Losses at the gene ends were 5 bases for V and 0 bases for J; bases not matched to a gene: 4. CDR1 is SQVTM and CDR2 is ANQGSEA in the germline V gene. The DNA of the CDR3 is TGCAGCGTTCAGGGACTAGCGGAGAGCACAGATACGCAGTATTTT. Its translation is CSVQGLAESTDTQYF.

V and J are TRBV25-1 and TRBJ2-7; a possible D gene is TRBD1 (6 bases). Germline-derived CDR1 and CDR2 are MGHDK and SYGVNS. The CDR3 sequence is 15 residues long. Trimming pared 6 bases from V and 4 bases from J, leaving 19 bases between. The CDR3 reads CASREDSPRKYEQYF. CDR3 DNA sequence: TGTGCCAGCAGAGAGGACAGTCCGAGAAAATACGAGCAGTACTTC.

The rearrangement links TRBV6-5 to TRBJ2-7; D gene ambiguous. Germline values: CDR1 MNHEY, CDR2 SVGAGI. Between the trimmed V and J ends, which lost 6 bases and 0 bases, there was a span of 15 bases. This CDR3 spans 15 amino acids. The CDR3 DNA is TGTGCCAGCAGCCGCCTGGGGTCCGGCTCCTACGAGCAGTACTTC. It yields the protein CASSRLGSGSYEQYF.

The rearrangement uses TRBV15 and TRBJ2-2, with D hard to call. With 1 base removed from V and 4 bases from J, the gap between germline ends came to 4 bases. Germline lookup yields CDR1 LNHNV and CDR2 YYDKDF (reference sequence). This CDR3 has 13 amino acids. As DNA, the CDR3 is TGTGCCACCAGCAGAGTGGGCACCGGGGAGCTGTTTTTT. Amino acids: CATSRVGTGELFF.

This clone occurred once. This sequence joins TRBV5-6 and TRBJ1-6; TRBD1 matches at 7 bases. The CDR3 extends over 15 amino acids. J was trimmed by 7 bases and V by 2 bases; bases with no gene match: 6. Germline CDR1 reads SGHDT; CDR2 reads YYEEEE. CDR3 region: CASSFRQGRNSPLHF. CDR3 bases: TGTGCCAGCAGCTTCAGACAGGGTCGGAATTCACCCCTCCACTTT.

The chain couples TRBV6-5 to TRBJ1-2; D remains unclear. CDR3 length equals 13 residues. Germline V gene data show CDR1 as MNHEY and CDR2 as SVGAGI. Trimming removed 5 bases from V and 1 base from J, with 8 bases in between. The CDR3 bases are TGTGCCAGCAGTCTCCGGGGTAACTATGGCTACACCTTC. This encodes CASSLRGNYGYTF.

The genes are TRBV11-3 and TRBJ2-7; tentatively, D is TRBD2 (6 bases). CDR3 size: 13 residues. Germline lookup yields CDR1 SGHNT and CDR2 YENEEA. V was cut by 9 bases and J by 5 bases, with 17 bases left in between. DNA of the CDR3: TGTGCCAGTGCCGGAGGGCCTTACCACGAGCAGTACTTC. Residues: CASAGGPYHEQYF.

The chain employs TRBV19 and TRBJ1-4, with D perhaps matching TRBD1 (6 bases). The V gene's germline CDR1 is LNHDA and CDR2 SQIVND (reference sequence). The V and J ends lost 9 bases and 11 bases respectively, with 22 bases between them. This CDR3 comprises 14 residues. In DNA form, the CDR3 reads TGTGCCAGCCTATCGGGGGCATCTGTGTGGAAACTGTTTTTT. It specifies CASLSGASVWKLFF. Supplemented by reference TRBV19 and TRBJ1-4, the full variable domain reads DGGITQSPKYLFRKEGQNVTLSCEQNLNHDAMYWYRQDPGQGLRLIYYSQIVNDFQKGDIAEGYSVSREKKESFPLTVTSAQKNPTAFYLCASLSGASVWKLFFGSGTQLSVL.

CDR3 amino acids: CASSPVGGYTF. In DNA, the CDR3 is TGCGCCAGCAGCCCCGTCGGGGGCTACACCTTC. This sequence joins TRBV5-1 and TRBJ1-2; no firm D call. The V end was cut by 4 bases, the J end by 8 bases, with 9 bases between. This CDR3 has 11 residues. The germline gives CDR1 SGHRS, CDR2 YFSETQ.

The chain combines TRBV25-1 with TRBJ2-5; TRBD1 agrees at 8 bases. The CDR3 is 15 amino acids. CDR1 and CDR2 from the germline V gene are MGHDK and SYGVNS. Trimming removed 7 bases from V and 4 bases from J; junction bases left unmatched: 11. As DNA, the CDR3 is TGTGCCAGCACCTTGGGACAGGCAGAGGGAGAGACCCAGTACTTC. Protein sequence: CASTLGQAEGETQYF.

With regard to this clone: The identical CDR3 is also encoded by other nucleotide sequences in the sample. The chain links TRBV5-1 to TRBJ1-5; 11 nucleotides line up with TRBD1. The CDR3 covers 14 residues. Trimming removed 3 bases from V and 7 bases from J; junction bases left unmatched: 3. Germline-derived CDR1 and CDR2 are SGHRS and YFSETQ. CDR3 region: CASSSGQGGQPQHF. Written as DNA, the CDR3 is TGCGCCAGCAGCTCGGGACAGGGGGGACAGCCCCAGCATTTT.

This CDR3 reads CASSPPFLLADRTYEQYF. DNA of the CDR3: TGTGCCAGCTCACCACCGTTTTTACTAGCGGATAGAACCTACGAGCAGTACTTC. This rearrangement joins TRBV18 to TRBJ2-7; 8 bases line up with TRBD2. The germline CDR1 and CDR2 sequences are KGHSH and LQKENI. V trimming: 0 bases; J trimming: 2 bases; junction bases outside the gene matches: 12. This CDR3 contains 18 residues.

As concerns this clone: Other DNA sequences within the sample encode an identical CDR3. The chain carries TRBV15 and TRBJ2-1, with TRBD2 matching over 9 bases. Germline V gene data show CDR1 as LNHNV and CDR2 as YYDKDF (reference sequence). The CDR3 sequence is 15 residues long. V lost 3 bases and J lost 6; bases outside the gene matches: 6. CDR3 nucleotide sequence: TGTGCCACCAGCAGGGGACTAGCTGGGGGCAATGAGCAGTTCTTC. Protein: CATSRGLAGGNEQFF.

The J gene is TRBJ2-2, the V gene TRBV5-1; D remains ambiguous. Germline CDR1 SGHRS, CDR2 YFSETQ. This CDR3 contains 16 residues. Trimming cost V 2 bases and J 0 bases, with 11 bases left between them. In nucleotides, the CDR3 is TGCGCCAGCAGCTTCCTGACGGACGCGAACACCGGGGAGCTGTTTTTT. Translating gives CASSFLTDANTGELFF.

There are a few counts of this clone. V and J are TRBV28 and TRBJ1-5; perhaps TRBD1 as D (6 bases). Germline CDR1 MDHEN, CDR2 SYDVKM. The CDR3 loop spans 14 amino acids. V was cut by 5 bases and J by 5 bases, with 13 bases left in between. CDR3 region: CASSKPQGYQPQHF. The CDR3 coding sequence is TGTGCCAGCAGTAAGCCTCAGGGGTATCAGCCCCAGCATTTT.

The rearrangement links TRBV28 to TRBJ1-4; D possibly corresponds to TRBD1 (6 bases). The CDR3 contains 13 residues. V shed 11 bases and J shed 3 bases, with 13 bases lying between them. From germline, CDR1 is MDHEN and CDR2 SYDVKM. CDR3 DNA: TGTGCCGGATCGTACAGGGCTAATGAAAAACTGTTTTTT. This codes for CAGSYRANEKLFF.

The gene calls are TRBV10-3 and TRBJ2-7, with TRBD1 matching over 9 bases. The germline V gene encodes CDR1 ENHRY and CDR2 SYGVKD. After removal of 4 bases from V and 3 bases from J, the junction contained 4 bases not matched to a gene. The CDR3 has 14 amino acids. The CDR3 reads CAISVADRGYEQYF. The DNA of the CDR3 is TGTGCCATCAGTGTTGCGGACAGGGGCTACGAGCAGTACTTC.

V is TRBV5-6 and J is TRBJ1-4; no clear D gene. Trimming cost V 1 base and J 4 bases, with 11 bases left between them. The CDR3 totals 15 residues. CDR1 and CDR2 (germline): SGHDT, YYEEEE. The CDR3 loop reads CASSLTKLSNEKLFF. The CDR3 DNA follows: TGTGCCAGCAGCTTGACAAAGCTAAGTAATGAAAAACTGTTTTTT.

This clone appeared a single time. The V and J genes are TRBV5-5 and TRBJ2-5; 7 bases agree with TRBD2. This CDR3 is built from 16 residues. The J segment lost 4 bases and the V segment lost 4 bases, leaving 13 bases of the junction unmatched. Germline V gene lookup returns CDR1 SGHKS and CDR2 YYEKEE (reference sequence). The CDR3 DNA sequence: TGTGCCAGCAGCGACCTGGTAGGGGCGGGAGTAGAGACCCAGTACTTC. This sequence encodes CASSDLVGAGVETQYF.

The genes are TRBV28 and TRBJ1-6; weak D call: TRBD1 (6 bases). The CDR3 has 13 amino acids. CDR1 and CDR2 from the germline V gene are MDHEN and SYDVKM. V dropped 7 bases and J dropped 10 bases, with 14 bases sitting between them. The CDR3 sequence: CASKYRAVSPLHF. The CDR3 DNA is TGTGCCAGCAAATACAGGGCGGTATCACCCCTCCACTTT.

This chain connects TRBV25-1 to TRBJ1-2; 7 nucleotides match TRBD1. CDR1 MGHDK and CDR2 SYGVNS come from the germline V gene. V was clipped by 2 bases and J by 5 bases; unmatched bases: 8. This CDR3 has 15 residues. CDR3 loop: CASSEGGGQPYGYTF. CDR3 DNA: TGTGCCAGCAGTGAAGGGGGGGGACAGCCTTATGGCTACACCTTC.

In DNA form, the CDR3 reads TGTGCCAGCAGCCCGAGGGTCACCCCCGGGGAGCTGTTTTTT. Its translation is CASSPRVTPGELFF. V gene TRBV7-9 combines with J gene TRBJ2-2; a weak D match, TRBD2 (5 bases). V lost 5 bases to trimming and J lost 6 bases, with 13 bases between them. Germline CDR1 SEHNR, CDR2 FQNEAQ (reference sequence). This CDR3 region has 14 residues.

The chain joins TRBV19 to TRBJ1-5; perhaps TRBD1 as D (6 bases). The CDR3 runs to 16 residues. Germline CDR1 reads LNHDA; CDR2 reads SQIVND (reference sequence). Trimming removed 3 bases from V and 0 bases from J, with 12 bases in between. CDR3 amino acids: CASSILGGLSNQPQHF. In DNA form, the CDR3 reads TGTGCCAGTAGTATTTTAGGGGGGCTTAGCAATCAGCCCCAGCATTTT.

With respect to this clone: The same CDR3 arises from other DNA sequences in this sample as well. V and J are TRBV5-1 and TRBJ2-2; 10 bases agree with TRBD1. The CDR3 runs to 16 residues. Germline V gene data show CDR1 as SGHRS and CDR2 as YFSETQ. Trimming at V came to 4 bases and at J to 3 bases, leaving 6 bases not matched to a gene. The CDR3 bases are TGCGCCAGCAGCCCTCCCGGGACAGGGGACACCGGGGAGCTGTTTTTT. It codes for CASSPPGTGDTGELFF.

The genes are TRBV7-7 and TRBJ2-5, with D possibly matching TRBD2 (6 bases). V dropped 1 base and J dropped 5 bases, with 17 bases sitting between them. The CDR3 is 16 amino acids. The germline V gene encodes CDR1 SSHAT and CDR2 FNYEAQ (reference sequence). CDR3 DNA sequence: TGTGCCAGCAGCTTAGGAACCCGGGAGTCGAGGGAGACCCAGTACTTC. Translation gives CASSLGTRESRETQYF.